Below are 24 T cell receptor beta chains sequenced from a single sample in a study of blood T cell repertoires in COVID-19 (dated by TCRdb to between 2020 and 2021). Library generation was performed with the immunoSEQ multiplex PCR assay. TCRdb took this table from immuneACCESS and kept in-frame rearrangements with V and J called. Such tables lack part of the clones; where checked against another copy, unresolved V genes explain under half of the gap, and the rest is unexplained. The sample table shows around 60,000 clones, and 75% to 95% are seen once. Approximately 2.1% of the sample belongs to the ten largest clones. The sequencing input was peripheral blood. The source is a man in his 60s with acute or convalescent COVID-19.

On this clone: The germline gene is not matched at one end of the junction; a read error may be the cause. The rearrangement uses TRBV5-8 and TRBJ2-5; the D gene is possibly TRBD2 (6 bases). The CDR3 runs to 15 residues. From germline, CDR1 is SGHTS and CDR2 YDEGEE. CDR3 bases: TGTGCCAGCAGCTTTGGGGGGAGCTCGCGAGAGGCCCAGTACTTC. Its protein is CASSFGGSSREAQYF.

The rearrangement uses TRBV28 and TRBJ1-5; 9 bases are shared with TRBD1. There are 15 residues in the CDR3. V trimming: 3 bases; J trimming: 7 bases; junction bases outside the gene matches: 7. From germline, CDR1 is MDHEN and CDR2 SYDVKM. The DNA of the CDR3 is TGTGCCAGCAGTTTCGGACAGGGGACTTTACAGCCCCAGCATTTT. Translated, it gives CASSFGQGTLQPQHF.

The V gene is TRBV18, the J gene TRBJ1-1; unclear D gene. Germline V CDR1 and CDR2: KGHSH, LQKENI. The CDR3 runs to 15 residues. Trimming took off 2 bases at V and 2 bases at J, with 12 bases between the two ends. This chain's CDR3 is CASSPESTANTEAFF. The CDR3 DNA reads TGTGCCAGCTCACCAGAGAGCACAGCTAACACTGAAGCTTTCTTT.

The chain uses TRBV7-2 and TRBJ1-5; D is possibly TRBD1 (6 bases). The CDR3 consists of 16 residues. The germline CDR1 and CDR2 sequences are SGHTA and FQGNSA. V lost 3 bases and J 2 bases, leaving 14 bases between the germline ends. This CDR3 reads CASSFSSSGGNQPQHF. The CDR3 region has the DNA TGTGCCAGCAGCTTCAGCTCCTCAGGGGGCAATCAGCCCCAGCATTTT.

The chain carries TRBV11-2 and TRBJ2-3; TRBD2 agrees at 8 bases. V trimming: 0 bases; J trimming: 4 bases; junction bases outside the gene matches: 3. The CDR3 is 15 amino acids. Germline loops: CDR1 SGHAT, CDR2 FQNNGV. The CDR3 here is CASSLDTGGPDTQYF. As DNA, the CDR3 is TGTGCCAGCAGCTTAGACACGGGAGGGCCAGATACGCAGTATTTT.

V is TRBV7-6 and J is TRBJ2-3; TRBD2 agrees at 13 bases. CDR1 is SGHVS and CDR2 is FNYEAQ in the germline V gene. This CDR3 contains 17 residues. The V gene end was trimmed by 5 bases and the J gene end by 3 bases; junction bases not matched to a gene: 8. The CDR3 DNA reads as TGTGCCAGCAGCCCAAGGACTAGCGGGAGCGGTACAGATACGCAGTATTTT. Residues: CASSPRTSGSGTDTQYF.

This rearrangement joins TRBV6-5 to TRBJ1-3; no reliable D call. CDR3 length equals 15 residues. Trimming shortened V by 6 bases and J by 0 bases, and 12 bases separated the two germline ends. Germline values: CDR1 MNHEY, CDR2 SVGAGI. In DNA, the CDR3 is TGTGCCAGCAGCCCCCACAGCTTCTCTGGAAACACCATATATTTT. This encodes CASSPHSFSGNTIYF.

This clone was observed once. The genes are TRBV19 and TRBJ1-1, with D perhaps matching TRBD1 (6 bases). Trimming cost V 2 bases and J 4 bases, with 11 bases left between them. The CDR3 consists of 14 residues. CDR1 is LNHDA, CDR2 SQIVND, per germline (reference sequence). The CDR3 DNA follows: TGTGCCAGTAGTATAAACAGGGTAGGCACTGAAGCTTTCTTT. Protein sequence: CASSINRVGTEAFF.

The chain has TRBV10-3 and TRBJ1-2; 7 bases align to TRBD1. J gave up 0 bases and V 6 bases, and 4 bases lay outside the gene matches. Germline CDR1 ENHRY, CDR2 SYGVKD. The CDR3 runs to 14 residues. The CDR3 nucleotides read TGTGCCATCAGATCAGGGACAGCTAACTATGGCTACACCTTC. It translates to CAIRSGTANYGYTF.

The chain employs TRBV19 and TRBJ1-1; D is perhaps TRBD1 (5 bases). V lost 5 bases to trimming and J lost 0 bases, with 10 bases between them. Germline CDR1 reads LNHDA; CDR2 reads SQIVND (reference sequence). This CDR3 has 14 residues. In nucleotides, the CDR3 is TGTGCCAGTAGTCCCCCAGGGATGAACACTGAAGCTTTCTTT. Encoded protein: CASSPPGMNTEAFF.

This chain links TRBV7-8 with TRBJ1-3; tentative D call: TRBD1 (5 bases). Germline values: CDR1 SGHVS, CDR2 FQNEAQ. Trimming took 4 bases from V and 1 from J, leaving 11 bases between them. CDR3 length: 15 amino acids. The CDR3 protein is CASSSLQGSGNTIYF. The CDR3 DNA reads as TGTGCCAGCAGCTCACTGCAGGGTTCTGGAAACACCATATATTTT.

This sequence joins TRBV4-1 and TRBJ2-5, with D tentatively TRBD2 (6 bases). Trimming pared 5 bases from V and 5 bases from J, leaving 15 bases between. The CDR3 is 14 residues long. Germline V lookup: CDR1 MGHRA, CDR2 YSYEKL. The CDR3 DNA reads TGCGCCAGCAGCTCCTCGGGAGTTCGGGAGACCCAGTACTTC. Residues: CASSSSGVRETQYF.

The genes are TRBV30 and TRBJ1-1; no definite D call. This CDR3 is 13 amino acids long. Trimming took off 0 bases at V and 7 bases at J, with 12 bases between the two ends. Looked up from germline, CDR1 is GTSNPN and CDR2 is SVGIG (reference sequence). The CDR3 DNA reads TGTGCCTGGAGTGTATACCCACGGGGTGAAGCTTTCTTT. Amino acid sequence: CAWSVYPRGEAFF.

J is TRBJ2-1 and V is TRBV4-2, with D unresolved. Trimming cost V 0 bases and J 7 bases, with 16 bases left between them. The CDR3 is 16 residues long. Germline-derived CDR1 and CDR2 are LGHNA and YNFKEQ. This chain's CDR3 is CASSQEPYSNGNEQFF. In nucleotides, the CDR3 is TGTGCCAGCAGCCAAGAACCGTACTCCAACGGGAATGAGCAGTTCTTC.

The CDR3 is CASSPPDIYSNQPQHF. In DNA, the CDR3 is TGTGCCAGTAGTCCCCCCGATATCTATAGCAATCAGCCCCAGCATTTT. The gene calls are TRBV19 and TRBJ1-5; the D is unclear. There are 16 residues in the CDR3. Germline lookup yields CDR1 LNHDA and CDR2 SQIVND (reference sequence). Trimming removed 5 bases from V and 0 bases from J, with 14 bases in between.

V gene TRBV2 combines with J gene TRBJ1-1; 8 positions agree with TRBD1. The V gene's germline CDR1 is SNHLY and CDR2 FYNNEI. With 4 bases clipped from V and 2 bases from J, the junction kept 6 bases outside the gene matches. The CDR3 loop spans 15 amino acids. CDR3 nucleotide sequence: TGTGCCAGCAGTGGACAGGGGCGACCAAACACTGAAGCTTTCTTT. Translated: CASSGQGRPNTEAFF.

The chain recombines TRBV28 with TRBJ2-5; D perhaps matches TRBD1 (7 bases). Per the germline V gene, CDR1 is MDHEN and CDR2 is SYDVKM. This CDR3 region has 15 residues. V was clipped by 5 bases and J by 5 bases, with 18 bases between them. CDR3 sequence reads: CASSATGEVAETQYF. CDR3 nucleotides: TGTGCCAGCAGTGCCACAGGGGAGGTGGCGGAGACCCAGTACTTC.

V and J are TRBV19 and TRBJ1-2; maybe TRBD1 (5 bases). Trimming removed 4 bases at V and 8 bases at J, with 8 bases between. CDR3 size: 11 residues. CDR1 is LNHDA, CDR2 SQIVND, per germline (reference sequence). The chain's CDR3 is CASSTRVGYTF. In DNA form, the CDR3 reads TGTGCCAGTAGTACCAGGGTCGGCTACACCTTC. The variable domain in full, completed from reference TRBV19 and TRBJ1-2, reads DGGITQSPKYLFRKEGQNVTLSCEQNLNHDAMYWYRQDPGQGLRLIYYSQIVNDFQKGDIAEGYSVSREKKESFPLTVTSAQKNPTAFYLCASSTRVGYTFGSGTRLTVV.

This chain uses TRBV7-9 with TRBJ1-4; 9 positions agree with TRBD1. CDR1 is SEHNR and CDR2 is FQNEAQ in the germline V gene (reference sequence). The J segment lost 7 bases and the V segment lost 1 base, leaving 1 base of the junction unmatched. The CDR3 length is 14 residues. The CDR3 nucleotides are TGTGCCAGCAGCTTAGACAGGGGGCGTGAAAAACTGTTTTTT. It yields the protein CASSLDRGREKLFF.

The CDR3 region has the DNA TGTGCCAGCAGCTTAGGGACAGGGGTCCACGAGCAGTACTTC. Translated: CASSLGTGVHEQYF. The rearrangement uses TRBV11-1 and TRBJ2-7; 9 nucleotides agree with TRBD1. V dropped 1 base and J dropped 5; count of bases not matched to a gene: 3. Per the germline V gene, CDR1 is SGHAT and CDR2 is FQDESV (reference sequence). The CDR3 extends over 14 amino acids.

The chain carries TRBV2 and TRBJ1-6; 7 positions agree with TRBD1. This CDR3 contains 14 residues. Losses at the gene ends were 4 bases for V and 10 bases for J; bases not matched to a gene: 7. Germline CDR1 is SNHLY and CDR2 is FYNNEI. This CDR3 is CASSGRDRGSPLHF. CDR3 in DNA: TGTGCCAGCAGTGGACGGGACAGAGGCTCACCCCTCCACTTT.

This clone turned up a few times. The V call is TRBV5-5, the J call TRBJ1-3; tentative D call: TRBD1 (6 bases). Trimming shortened V by 0 bases and J by 3 bases, and 10 bases separated the two germline ends. The CDR3 spans 15 residues. Germline-derived CDR1 and CDR2 are SGHKS and YYEKEE (reference sequence). The CDR3 DNA is TGTGCCAGCAGCTTGGACAGGGCAGATGGAAACACCATATATTTT. As protein: CASSLDRADGNTIYF. Full variable domain (missing parts from reference TRBV5-5 and TRBJ1-3): DAGVTQSPTHLIKTRGQQVTLRCSPISGHKSVSWYQQVLGQGPQFIFQYYEKEERGRGNFPDRFSARQFPNYSSELNVNALLLGDSALYLCASSLDRADGNTIYFGEGSWLTVV.

This sequence joins TRBV28 and TRBJ2-1, with TRBD1 identical over 7 bases. V lost 2 bases, J lost 4 bases, and 5 bases stayed unmatched. In germline, CDR1 is MDHEN, CDR2 SYDVKM. The CDR3 covers 15 residues. In DNA, the CDR3 is TGTGCCAGCAGTTTACCGGGACAGATATACAATGAGCAGTTCTTC. Protein: CASSLPGQIYNEQFF.

This clone was recorded only once. The CDR3 DNA sequence: TGTGCCAGCAGACATATAGAGGGCAGCGGGAGCTGGGAGACCCAGTACTTC. This gives the protein CASRHIEGSGSWETQYF. The chain is built from TRBV3-1 (or the pseudogene TRBV3-2) and TRBJ2-5; 8 positions match TRBD2. CDR1 and CDR2 from the germline V gene are LGHDT and YNNKEL (reference sequence). With V trimmed by 6 bases and J by 5 bases, 17 bases remained unmatched. This CDR3 has 17 residues.